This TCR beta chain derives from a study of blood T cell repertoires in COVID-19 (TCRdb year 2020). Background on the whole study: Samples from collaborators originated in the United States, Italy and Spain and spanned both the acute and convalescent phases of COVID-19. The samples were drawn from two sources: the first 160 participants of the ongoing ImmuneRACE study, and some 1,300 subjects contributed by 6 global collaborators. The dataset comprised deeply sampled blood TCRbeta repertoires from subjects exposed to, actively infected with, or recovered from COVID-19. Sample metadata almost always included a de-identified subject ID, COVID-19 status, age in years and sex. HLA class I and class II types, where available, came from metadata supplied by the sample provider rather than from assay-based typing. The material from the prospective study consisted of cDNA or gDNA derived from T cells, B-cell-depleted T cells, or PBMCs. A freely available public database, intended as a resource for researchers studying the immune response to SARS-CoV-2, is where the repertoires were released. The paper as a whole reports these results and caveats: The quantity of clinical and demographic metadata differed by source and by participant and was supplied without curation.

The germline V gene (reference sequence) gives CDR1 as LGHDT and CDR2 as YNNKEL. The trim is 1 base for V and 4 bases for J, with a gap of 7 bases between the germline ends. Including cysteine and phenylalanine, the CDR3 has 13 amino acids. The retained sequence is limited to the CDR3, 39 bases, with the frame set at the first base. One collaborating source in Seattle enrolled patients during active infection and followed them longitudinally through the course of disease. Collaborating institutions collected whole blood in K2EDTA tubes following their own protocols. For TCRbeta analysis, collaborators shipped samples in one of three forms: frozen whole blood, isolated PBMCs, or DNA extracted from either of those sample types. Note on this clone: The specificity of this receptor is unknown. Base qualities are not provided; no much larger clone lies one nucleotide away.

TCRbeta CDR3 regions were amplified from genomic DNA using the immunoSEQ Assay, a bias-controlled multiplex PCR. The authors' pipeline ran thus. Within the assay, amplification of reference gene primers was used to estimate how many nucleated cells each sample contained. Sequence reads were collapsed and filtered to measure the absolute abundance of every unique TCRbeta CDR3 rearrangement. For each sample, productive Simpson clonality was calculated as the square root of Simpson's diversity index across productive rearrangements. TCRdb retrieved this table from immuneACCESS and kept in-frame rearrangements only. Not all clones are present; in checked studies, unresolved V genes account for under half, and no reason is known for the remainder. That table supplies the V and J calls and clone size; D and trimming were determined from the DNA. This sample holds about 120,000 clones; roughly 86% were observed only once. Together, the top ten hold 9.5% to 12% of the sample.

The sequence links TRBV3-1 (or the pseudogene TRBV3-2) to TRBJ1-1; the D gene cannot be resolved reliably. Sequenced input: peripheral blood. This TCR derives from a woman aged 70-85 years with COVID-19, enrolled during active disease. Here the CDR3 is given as CASSQVSGTEAFF. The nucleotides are TGTGCCAGCAGCCAAGTTTCGGGCACTGAAGCTTTCTTT.